This TCR beta chain was recorded in a study of T cell changes during pregnancy in multiple sclerosis. The protocol was immunoSEQ multiplex PCR, while the TCRdb copy is restricted to in-frame clones and leaves out a portion. The sample yields approximately 60,000 clones, 90% seen once. Germline CDR1 reads SGDLS; CDR2 reads YYNGEE. Unmatched junction bases numbered 4, after V lost 4 bases and J lost 0 bases. This CDR3 is 15 amino acids long. This TCR derives from a female donor in good health, enrolled as a control in a pregnancy study. This sample comprised peripheral blood, obtained in the third trimester of pregnancy. This chain links TRBV9 with TRBJ2-7; 10 bases are a match to TRBD2. The CDR3 loop reads CASSPRTSGSYEQYF. The CDR3 nucleotides are TGTGCCAGCAGCCCCCGGACTAGCGGCTCCTACGAGCAGTACTTC. The variable domain in full, completed from reference TRBV9 and TRBJ2-7, reads DSGVTQTPKHLITATGQRVTLRCSPRSGDLSVYWYQQSLDQGLQFLIQYYNGEERAKGNILERFSAQQFPDLHSELNLSSLELGDSALYFCASSPRTSGSYEQYFGPGTRLTVT.